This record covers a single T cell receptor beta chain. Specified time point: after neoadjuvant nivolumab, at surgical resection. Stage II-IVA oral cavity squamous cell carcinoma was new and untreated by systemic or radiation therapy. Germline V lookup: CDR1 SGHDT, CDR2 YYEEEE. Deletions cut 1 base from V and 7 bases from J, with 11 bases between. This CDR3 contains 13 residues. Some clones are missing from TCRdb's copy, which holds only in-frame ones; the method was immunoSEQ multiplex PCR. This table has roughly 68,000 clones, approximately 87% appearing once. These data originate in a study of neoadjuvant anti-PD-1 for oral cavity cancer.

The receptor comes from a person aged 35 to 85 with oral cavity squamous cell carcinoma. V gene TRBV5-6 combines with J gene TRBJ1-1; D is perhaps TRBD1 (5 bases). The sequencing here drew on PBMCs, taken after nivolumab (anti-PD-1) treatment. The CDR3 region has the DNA TGTGCCAGCAGCTTGTGGGGCGGGGGTGAAGCTTTCTTT. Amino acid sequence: CASSLWGGGEAFF.